The rows below give T cell receptor beta chains drawn from one sample of a study of neurological immune-mediated disorders. A single record per CDR3 protein comes from TCRdb applying MiXCR to the 5' RACE reads. The top ten hold less than 8% of the sample, which has about 74,000 distinct CDR3 sequences, around 5.2% seen once. The specimen sequenced was PBMCs. These receptors came from a man aged 18-30 years with multiple sclerosis. Both conserved end residues are part of each CDR3. The order of the fields is J gene, CDR3 length, clone size, V gene, D gene, CDR3 protein, CDR3 DNA. A D gene is named only where the DNA matches it firmly. For some rows the clone size is stated as once, few or many, or as a class when expanded; others skip it.

j_call: TRBJ2-7; cdr3_length: 16; clone_size: many; v_call: TRBV20-1; d_call: TRBD1; cdr3_aa: CSARGPRGTGHSEQYF; cdr3_nt: TGCAGTGCTAGAGGACCCAGGGGGACAGGGCATAGCGAGCAGTACTTC
j_call: TRBJ1-2; cdr3_length: 11; clone_size: many; v_call: TRBV5-1; d_call: NA; cdr3_aa: CASSGDIGYTF; cdr3_nt: TGCGCCAGCAGCGGGGACATCGGCTACACCTTC
j_call: TRBJ1-2; cdr3_length: 14; clone_size: many; v_call: TRBV5-1; d_call: NA; cdr3_aa: CASSPGDANYGYTF; cdr3_nt: TGCGCCAGCAGCCCAGGGGACGCGAACTATGGCTACACCTTC
j_call: TRBJ2-5; cdr3_length: 15; clone_size: medium-sized; v_call: TRBV12-3/TRBV12-4; d_call: NA; cdr3_aa: CASSYRAPLGETQYF; cdr3_nt: TGTGCCAGCAGCTACCGGGCCCCCCTCGGGGAGACCCAGTACTTC
j_call: TRBJ2-5; cdr3_length: 13; clone_size: many; v_call: TRBV5-5; d_call: TRBD1; cdr3_aa: CASRSTGSETQYF; cdr3_nt: TGTGCCAGCAGGTCGACAGGGAGCGAGACCCAGTACTTC
j_call: TRBJ2-7; cdr3_length: 14; clone_size: many; v_call: TRBV5-1; d_call: NA; cdr3_aa: CASSLAAGPYEQYF; cdr3_nt: TGCGCCAGCAGCTTGGCCGCCGGGCCCTACGAGCAGTACTTC
j_call: TRBJ2-5; cdr3_length: 16; clone_size: many; v_call: TRBV7-6; d_call: NA; cdr3_aa: CASSLDPRGVGETQYF; cdr3_nt: TGTGCCAGCAGCTTAGATCCTAGGGGGGTTGGGGAGACCCAGTACTTC
j_call: TRBJ2-1; cdr3_length: 15; clone_size: many; v_call: TRBV10-1; d_call: TRBD2; cdr3_aa: CASSAGGGYYNEQFF; cdr3_nt: TGCGCCAGCAGCGCCGGGGGGGGATATTACAATGAGCAGTTCTTC
j_call: TRBJ1-2; cdr3_length: 13; clone_size: many; v_call: TRBV20-1; d_call: NA; cdr3_aa: CSASPGLQRGYTF; cdr3_nt: TGCAGTGCTTCCCCGGGCCTACAACGTGGCTACACCTTC
j_call: TRBJ2-2; cdr3_length: 16; clone_size: many; v_call: TRBV7-2; d_call: NA; cdr3_aa: CASSLDWPGEAGELFF; cdr3_nt: TGTGCCAGCAGCTTAGACTGGCCAGGGGAAGCCGGGGAGCTGTTTTTT
j_call: TRBJ2-7; cdr3_length: 12; clone_size: many; v_call: TRBV11-2; d_call: NA; cdr3_aa: CASSLKRHEQYF; cdr3_nt: TGTGCCAGCAGCTTGAAGAGGCACGAGCAGTACTTC
j_call: TRBJ1-5; cdr3_length: 15; clone_size: many; v_call: TRBV7-2; d_call: NA; cdr3_aa: CASSLVPGSNQPQHF; cdr3_nt: TGTGCCAGCAGCTTAGTGCCAGGGAGCAATCAGCCCCAGCATTTT
j_call: TRBJ2-7; cdr3_length: 14; clone_size: many; v_call: TRBV29-1; d_call: TRBD1; cdr3_aa: CSVEGGTGAHEQYF; cdr3_nt: TGCAGCGTTGAAGGCGGGACAGGGGCACACGAGCAGTACTTC
j_call: TRBJ2-5; cdr3_length: 12; clone_size: many; v_call: TRBV20-1; d_call: TRBD1; cdr3_aa: CSAFDRVKTQYF; cdr3_nt: TGCAGTGCTTTCGACAGGGTTAAGACCCAGTACTTC
j_call: TRBJ2-2; cdr3_length: 16; clone_size: NA; v_call: TRBV2; d_call: TRBD2; cdr3_aa: CASIPSLAGGTGELFF; cdr3_nt: TGTGCCAGCATCCCCTCCCTAGCGGGGGGTACCGGGGAGCTGTTTTTT
j_call: TRBJ1-5; cdr3_length: 17; clone_size: many; v_call: TRBV6-6; d_call: TRBD1; cdr3_aa: CASSSAGQGRSNQPQHF; cdr3_nt: TGTGCCAGCAGTTCCGCGGGACAGGGGCGCTCTAATCAGCCCCAGCATTTT
j_call: TRBJ1-5; cdr3_length: 14; clone_size: few; v_call: TRBV20-1; d_call: NA; cdr3_aa: CSATLTGTNQPQHF; cdr3_nt: TGCAGTGCTACTCTGACAGGAACCAATCAGCCCCAGCATTTT
j_call: TRBJ2-7; cdr3_length: 12; clone_size: many; v_call: TRBV12-3/TRBV12-4; d_call: NA; cdr3_aa: CASSTGVIEQYF; cdr3_nt: TGTGCCAGCAGTACCGGGGTGATCGAGCAGTACTTC
j_call: TRBJ1-1; cdr3_length: 15; clone_size: many; v_call: TRBV7-2; d_call: NA; cdr3_aa: CASSFATARGTEAFF; cdr3_nt: TGTGCCAGCAGCTTTGCTACCGCCCGGGGGACTGAAGCTTTCTTT
j_call: TRBJ2-1; cdr3_length: 14; clone_size: many; v_call: TRBV7-2; d_call: NA; cdr3_aa: CASSVDHSYNEQFF; cdr3_nt: TGTGCCAGCAGCGTGGACCACTCCTACAATGAGCAGTTCTTC
j_call: TRBJ2-1; cdr3_length: 18; clone_size: many; v_call: TRBV4-3; d_call: TRBD2; cdr3_aa: CASSPIRTSGISYNEQFF; cdr3_nt: TGCGCCAGCAGCCCCATCCGGACTAGCGGGATCTCCTACAATGAGCAGTTCTTC
j_call: TRBJ2-1; cdr3_length: 16; clone_size: many; v_call: TRBV27; d_call: TRBD2; cdr3_aa: CASSLRLAGVYNEQFF; cdr3_nt: TGTGCCAGCAGTCTTCGACTAGCGGGAGTCTACAATGAGCAGTTCTTC
j_call: TRBJ1-2; cdr3_length: 14; clone_size: many; v_call: TRBV7-2; d_call: TRBD1; cdr3_aa: CASSLLTGTYGYTF; cdr3_nt: TGTGCCAGCAGCCTCCTGACAGGGACCTATGGCTACACCTTC
j_call: TRBJ1-1; cdr3_length: 14; clone_size: many; v_call: TRBV7-3; d_call: TRBD1; cdr3_aa: CASSLGQGATEAFF; cdr3_nt: TGTGCCAGCAGCCTTGGACAGGGGGCCACTGAAGCTTTCTTT
j_call: TRBJ2-3; cdr3_length: 12; clone_size: many; v_call: TRBV29-1; d_call: NA; cdr3_aa: CSVKEGADTQYF; cdr3_nt: TGCAGCGTTAAGGAGGGAGCAGATACGCAGTATTTT
j_call: TRBJ2-7; cdr3_length: 15; clone_size: few; v_call: TRBV19; d_call: TRBD2; cdr3_aa: CASRRTSGASYEQYF; cdr3_nt: TGTGCCAGTAGAAGGACTAGCGGAGCATCCTACGAGCAGTACTTC
j_call: TRBJ2-7; cdr3_length: 13; clone_size: many; v_call: TRBV10-3; d_call: TRBD1; cdr3_aa: CAISRTGGYEQYF; cdr3_nt: TGTGCCATCAGCAGGACAGGGGGCTACGAGCAGTACTTC
j_call: TRBJ1-5; cdr3_length: 15; clone_size: many; v_call: TRBV6-5; d_call: NA; cdr3_aa: CASSLVGWGNQPQNF; cdr3_nt: NA
j_call: TRBJ1-1; cdr3_length: 9; clone_size: many; v_call: TRBV30; d_call: TRBD1; cdr3_aa: CASDRVAFF; cdr3_nt: TGTGCCTCGGACAGGGTGGCTTTCTTT
j_call: TRBJ1-6; cdr3_length: 15; clone_size: NA; v_call: TRBV5-1; d_call: NA; cdr3_aa: CASSLEVGSNSPLNF; cdr3_nt: TGCGCCAGCAGCTTAGAGGTGGGCTCAAATTCACCCCTCAACTTT
j_call: TRBJ2-7; cdr3_length: 12; clone_size: many; v_call: TRBV20-1; d_call: NA; cdr3_aa: CSARDVAYEQYF; cdr3_nt: TGCAGTGCAAGGGACGTGGCCTACGAGCAGTACTTC
j_call: TRBJ2-1; cdr3_length: 16; clone_size: many; v_call: TRBV5-1; d_call: NA; cdr3_aa: CASSLGTGYRSNEQFF; cdr3_nt: TGCGCCAGCAGCTTGGGAACAGGGTACCGGAGCAATGAGCAGTTCTTC
j_call: TRBJ2-7; cdr3_length: 13; clone_size: few; v_call: TRBV21-1; d_call: NA; cdr3_aa: CATTRQGPYEQYF; cdr3_nt: TGTGCCACAACCAGACAGGGACCCTACGAGCAGTACTTC
j_call: TRBJ2-7; cdr3_length: 14; clone_size: few; v_call: TRBV25-1; d_call: NA; cdr3_aa: CASSESGTTYEQYF; cdr3_nt: TGTGCCAGCAGTGAATCGGGTACTACCTACGAGCAGTACTTC
j_call: TRBJ2-2; cdr3_length: 15; clone_size: many; v_call: TRBV20-1; d_call: TRBD2; cdr3_aa: CSARVGLAGTGELFF; cdr3_nt: TGCAGTGCTAGAGTTGGACTAGCGGGCACCGGGGAGCTGTTTTTT
j_call: TRBJ1-3; cdr3_length: 14; clone_size: many; v_call: TRBV4-2; d_call: NA; cdr3_aa: CASSQREAGNTIYF; cdr3_nt: TGTGCCAGCAGCCAGAGGGAGGCTGGAAACACCATATATTTT
j_call: TRBJ2-3; cdr3_length: 16; clone_size: many; v_call: TRBV7-2; d_call: NA; cdr3_aa: CASSPSQARARDTQYF; cdr3_nt: TGTGCCAGCAGCCCATCCCAAGCTAGGGCCAGAGATACGCAGTATTTT
j_call: TRBJ1-6; cdr3_length: 14; clone_size: many; v_call: TRBV7-6; d_call: NA; cdr3_aa: CASSLGGLGSPLHF; cdr3_nt: TGTGCCAGCAGCTTAGGGGGTTTAGGTTCACCCCTCCACTTT
j_call: TRBJ2-1; cdr3_length: 17; clone_size: many; v_call: TRBV5-1; d_call: NA; cdr3_aa: CASSLEARLSSYNEQFF; cdr3_nt: TGCGCCAGCAGCTTGGAGGCGCGGTTAAGCTCCTACAATGAGCAGTTCTTC
j_call: TRBJ2-7; cdr3_length: 14; clone_size: many; v_call: TRBV4-3; d_call: NA; cdr3_aa: CASSQESHSYEQYF; cdr3_nt: TGCGCCAGCAGCCAAGAGTCTCACTCCTACGAGCAGTACTTC
j_call: TRBJ1-2; cdr3_length: 15; clone_size: many; v_call: TRBV5-1; d_call: NA; cdr3_aa: CASSLGLGGNYGYTF; cdr3_nt: TGCGCCAGCAGCTTGGGCTTAGGGGGGAACTATGGCTACACCTTC
j_call: TRBJ1-2; cdr3_length: 13; clone_size: many; v_call: TRBV20-1; d_call: NA; cdr3_aa: CSARSPGPYGYTF; cdr3_nt: TGCAGTGCTAGATCTCCCGGGCCCTATGGCTACACCTTC
j_call: TRBJ1-1; cdr3_length: 12; clone_size: many; v_call: TRBV24-1; d_call: NA; cdr3_aa: CATSDLMGEAFF; cdr3_nt: TGTGCCACCAGTGATTTGATGGGTGAAGCTTTCTTT
j_call: TRBJ2-2; cdr3_length: 15; clone_size: many; v_call: TRBV20-1; d_call: NA; cdr3_aa: CSAIRTNPNTGELFF; cdr3_nt: TGCAGTGCTATTAGGACCAACCCCAACACCGGGGAGCTGTTTTTT
j_call: TRBJ2-7; cdr3_length: 14; clone_size: many; v_call: TRBV2; d_call: TRBD1; cdr3_aa: CASSALGTGGEQYF; cdr3_nt: TGTGCCAGCAGTGCCCTGGGGACAGGCGGCGAGCAGTACTTC
j_call: TRBJ2-2; cdr3_length: 15; clone_size: many; v_call: TRBV5-1; d_call: TRBD1; cdr3_aa: CASSTGTGNTGELFF; cdr3_nt: TGCGCCAGCAGTACCGGGACAGGGAACACCGGGGAGCTGTTTTTT
j_call: TRBJ1-5; cdr3_length: 16; clone_size: few; v_call: TRBV20-1; d_call: NA; cdr3_aa: CSARDRRHSWDQPQHF; cdr3_nt: TGCAGTGCTAGAGATCGGCGGCACAGTTGGGATCAGCCCCAGCATTTT
j_call: TRBJ2-7; cdr3_length: 13; clone_size: NA; v_call: TRBV20-1; d_call: NA; cdr3_aa: CSAISGSAYEQYF; cdr3_nt: TGCAGTGCTATATCAGGGTCGGCCTACGAGCAGTACTTC
j_call: TRBJ2-1; cdr3_length: 12; clone_size: many; v_call: TRBV7-2; d_call: NA; cdr3_aa: CASSSTLGVEFF; cdr3_nt: TGTGCCAGCAGTTCGACGCTGGGGGTGGAGTTCTTC
j_call: TRBJ2-3; cdr3_length: 12; clone_size: many; v_call: TRBV12-3/TRBV12-4; d_call: NA; cdr3_aa: CASSFGAHTQYF; cdr3_nt: TGTGCCAGCAGTTTTGGGGCCCATACGCAGTATTTT
j_call: TRBJ2-7; cdr3_length: 14; clone_size: many; v_call: TRBV11-3; d_call: TRBD1; cdr3_aa: CASSAGTGDYEQYF; cdr3_nt: TGTGCCAGCAGCGCCGGGACAGGGGACTACGAGCAGTACTTC
j_call: TRBJ2-4; cdr3_length: 16; clone_size: many; v_call: TRBV12-3/TRBV12-4; d_call: TRBD1; cdr3_aa: CASSRPSGTGDTIQYF; cdr3_nt: TGTGCCAGCAGCCGACCCTCCGGGACAGGGGACACTATTCAGTACTTC
j_call: TRBJ2-7; cdr3_length: 14; clone_size: few; v_call: TRBV6-1; d_call: TRBD1; cdr3_aa: CASTPRTGEYEQYF; cdr3_nt: TGTGCCAGCACCCCTCGGACAGGGGAGTACGAGCAGTACTTC
j_call: TRBJ2-1; cdr3_length: 16; clone_size: many; v_call: TRBV3-1; d_call: TRBD2; cdr3_aa: CASSPLGGASYNEQFF; cdr3_nt: TGTGCCAGCAGCCCCCTCGGGGGGGCATCCTACAATGAGCAGTTCTTC
j_call: TRBJ2-3; cdr3_length: 15; clone_size: NA; v_call: TRBV7-3; d_call: NA; cdr3_aa: CASSPGATHTDTQYF; cdr3_nt: TGTGCCAGCAGCCCCGGGGCGACACACACAGATACGCAGTATTTT